What follows is one T cell receptor beta chain and its context. After re-calling the 5' RACE reads, TCRdb lists one entry per CDR3 protein, DNA absent. This sample's table reports some 450,000 distinct CDR3 sequences. These data belong to a study of monozygotic twins with inflammatory bowel disease. CDR1 and CDR2 from the germline V gene are SGDLS and YYNGEE. The CDR3 sequence is 14 residues long. Sequencing input: blood. The receptor's source is a human donor with ulcerative colitis or Crohn's disease, or a healthy co-twin of an affected twin (not recorded which). This chain uses TRBV9 with TRBJ2-3; TCRdb selects TRBD1, and the lack of DNA leaves this call unchecked. CDR3 in amino acids: CASSRSGDEGTQYF.